This paragraph reports one T cell receptor beta chain. No cognate antigen has been identified for it. Nothing much larger sits one base from this clone, and base qualities are not available. Collaborating institutions collected whole blood in K2EDTA tubes following their own protocols. For TCRbeta analysis, collaborators shipped samples in one of three forms: frozen whole blood, isolated PBMCs, or DNA extracted from either of those sample types. This record belongs to a study of blood T cell repertoires in COVID-19 (dated by TCRdb to the early 2020s). About the study as a whole: Collaborator samples came from the United States, Italy and Spain and covered acute and convalescent phases of COVID-19. The material from the prospective study consisted of cDNA or gDNA derived from T cells, B-cell-depleted T cells, or PBMCs. Subjects who had been exposed to COVID-19, were actively infected with it, or had recovered from it provided the deeply sampled blood TCRbeta repertoires that made up the dataset. The repertoires were released in a freely available public database intended as a resource for research on the immune response to SARS-CoV-2. The samples were drawn from two sources: the first 160 participants of the ongoing ImmuneRACE study, and fewer than 1,500 subjects contributed by 6 global collaborators. Nearly every sample came with metadata listing a de-identified subject ID, COVID-19 status, age in years and sex. Where available, HLA class I and class II types were obtained from metadata supplied by the sample provider rather than from assay-based typing.

Paper-wide results and their limitations: The amount of clinical and demographic metadata varied by source and participant and was provided uncurated.

TCRbeta CDR3 regions were amplified from genomic DNA using the immunoSEQ Assay, a bias-controlled multiplex PCR. Regarding the original processing steps: The number of nucleated cells in each sample was estimated by amplification of reference gene primers within the assay. To quantify the absolute abundance of each unique TCRbeta CDR3 rearrangement, sequence reads were collapsed and filtered. For each sample, productive Simpson clonality was calculated as the square root of Simpson's diversity index over productive rearrangements. TCRdb holds this immuneACCESS table with in-frame rearrangements only. Some clones are missing; in checked studies, unresolved V genes explain under half, and the rest has no known cause. V and J calls and clone size are as listed in that table; D and trimming were resolved from the DNA. This sample gives roughly 30,000 clones in total; roughly 76% of them show up just once. About 40% of the sample rests with the top ten.

Based on the germline V gene, the CDR1 and CDR2 sequences are MNHEY and SVGAGI. The junction carries 8 bases between V and J, which are trimmed by 7 bases and 3 bases respectively. Its CDR3 holds 12 amino acids, cysteine through phenylalanine. CDR3 DNA only is kept here, 36 bases in frame from base 1. This receptor was identified in a man in his 70s with acute or convalescent COVID-19. Sequencing was performed on peripheral blood. The sequence joins TRBV6-5 to TRBJ2-3, with no confident D gene call. The CDR3 has the sequence CASTVTTDTQYF. The DNA sequence is as follows: TGTGCCAGCACGGTCACTACAGATACGCAGTATTTT.